This TCR beta chain was found in a study of CD8 T cells in ankylosing spondylitis. The germline CDR1 and CDR2 sequences are MNHEY and SMNVEV (reference sequence). The CDR3 loop spans 14 amino acids. Trimming pared 5 bases from V and 4 bases from J, leaving 14 bases between. Via MiXCR, TCRdb re-called the 5' RACE reads, giving one row per CDR3 protein. The table shows more than 400,000 distinct CDR3 sequences, with approximately 5% occurring only once. This clonotype showed up many times. Antigen specificity is unknown. General observations from the study: Past research had described some motif variants in reactive arthritis synovial fluid and blood. Disease-linked clones were CD8+ and relatively rare in peripheral blood. Disease-linked clones reportedly concentrated significantly in matched ankylosing spondylitis synovial fluid. A TCR beta motif of fewer than 10 highly homologous variants seemed to mark ankylosing spondylitis blood.

The rearrangement links TRBV27 to TRBJ2-5; weak D call: TRBD1 (6 bases). The material sequenced was blood, either unsorted or a sorted T cell fraction (not recorded which). The source of this sequence is a male donor with ankylosing spondylitis. CDR3 protein: CASSHGQSRETQYF. The CDR3 coding sequence is TGTGCCAGCAGTCATGGACAGTCTAGAGAGACCCAGTACTTC.